These T cell receptor beta chains were read from a single sample in a study of blood T cell repertoires in COVID-19. This table comes from immunoSEQ multiplex PCR, and its TCRdb copy is limited to in-frame clones, with some not included. The sample lists 150,000 to 200,000 clones; about four fifths were seen once. Sequenced sample: PBMCs or T cells enriched from blood (not recorded which). Every receptor here comes from a man in his fifties who had recovered from COVID-19. The CDR3 runs from the conserved cysteine through the conserved F or W. D genes are given only for firm matches. Only some rows state a clone size, as once, few, many or a class for expanded clones.

CDR3: CASSQLDRGLTGELFF
DNA: TGTGCCAGCAGCCAGTTGGACAGGGGACTCACCGGGGAGCTGTTTTTT
size: .
D: TRBD1
V: TRBV3-1/TRBV3-2
J: TRBJ2-2

CDR3: CASSRGLAGAGELFF
DNA: TGTGCCAGCAGTAGAGGACTAGCGGGAGCCGGGGAGCTGTTTTTT
size: .
D: TRBD2
V: TRBV2
J: TRBJ2-2

CDR3: CASRPWGREVSGELFF
DNA: TGTGCCAGCAGACCGTGGGGGCGGGAGGTCTCCGGGGAGCTGTTTTTT
size: .
D: TRBD2
V: TRBV11-2
J: TRBJ2-2

CDR3: CSVMLTRGNTEAFF
DNA: TGCAGCGTTATGTTAACAAGGGGGAACACTGAAGCTTTCTTT
size: few
D: .
V: TRBV29-1
J: TRBJ1-1

CDR3: CASSVASGGFDEQFF
DNA: TGTGCCAGCAGCGTAGCTAGCGGGGGGTTCGATGAGCAGTTCTTC
size: .
D: TRBD2
V: TRBV9
J: TRBJ2-1

CDR3: CASSRQGAADTQYF
DNA: TGTGCCAGCAGCAGACAGGGGGCGGCAGATACGCAGTATTTT
size: .
D: TRBD1
V: TRBV9
J: TRBJ2-3

CDR3: CAIEGRADGYTF
DNA: TGTGCCATCGAGGGGAGGGCGGACGGCTACACCTTC
size: few
D: .
V: TRBV2
J: TRBJ1-2

CDR3: CAWSKLGGANEQFF
DNA: TGTGCCTGGAGTAAACTGGGGGGGGCAAATGAGCAGTTCTTC
size: .
D: .
V: TRBV30
J: TRBJ2-1

CDR3: CATSPQGLTQRFADTQYF
DNA: TGTGCCACCTCCCCACAGGGTCTAACTCAGAGGTTCGCAGATACGCAGTATTTT
size: .
D: .
V: TRBV19
J: TRBJ2-3

CDR3: CASSETGFLNYGYTF
DNA: TGTGCCAGCAGTGAGACAGGGTTTTTAAACTATGGCTACACCTTC
size: .
D: TRBD1
V: TRBV25-1
J: TRBJ1-2

CDR3: CASSLLGAGELYF
DNA: TGTGCCAGCAGTCTCCTCGGGGCAGGGGAATTGTACTTC
size: .
D: .
V: TRBV28
J: TRBJ2-7

CDR3: CASSRLSPDTQYF
DNA: TGTGCCAGCAGTCGACTTAGTCCAGATACGCAGTATTTT
size: .
D: .
V: TRBV6-5
J: TRBJ2-3

CDR3: CASSRTRDRPLEGYTF
DNA: TGTGCCAGCTCACGGACGCGGGACAGGCCCTTAGAGGGCTACACCTTC
size: .
D: TRBD1
V: TRBV18
J: TRBJ1-2

CDR3: CASRAGRNEKLFF
DNA: TGTGCCAGTAGGGCAGGGAGGAATGAAAAACTGTTTTTT
size: .
D: .
V: TRBV19
J: TRBJ1-4

CDR3: CASSVGVEGPTDTQYF
DNA: TGTGCCAGCAGCGTAGGGGTTGAGGGCCCCACAGATACGCAGTATTTT
size: .
D: .
V: TRBV9
J: TRBJ2-3

CDR3: CATSSRGGETQYF
DNA: TGTGCCACCAGTTCCCGGGGGGGTGAGACCCAGTACTTC
size: .
D: TRBD2
V: TRBV24-1
J: TRBJ2-5

CDR3: CAWSVGTGGKTRRNTF
DNA: TGTGCCTGGAGTGTTGGGACAGGGGGGAAGACCCGGCGCAACACCTTC
size: .
D: TRBD1
V: TRBV30
J: TRBJ1-2

CDR3: CATSDNSEGNYGYTF
DNA: TGTGCCACCAGTGATAATAGTGAGGGTAACTATGGCTACACCTTC
size: many
D: .
V: TRBV24-1
J: TRBJ1-2

CDR3: CASRSSGTGTNEQFF
DNA: TGTGCCAGTAGATCTTCCGGGACAGGGACCAATGAGCAGTTCTTC
size: .
D: TRBD1
V: TRBV19
J: TRBJ2-1

CDR3: CASSLGPGTGAETQYF
DNA: TGTGCCAGCAGCTTAGGCCCTGGGACAGGCGCGGAGACCCAGTACTTC
size: .
D: TRBD1
V: TRBV11-1
J: TRBJ2-5

CDR3: CASSSPRDKGEANTEAFF
DNA: TGTGCCAGCAGCTCCCCCCGGGACAAGGGTGAGGCGAACACTGAAGCTTTCTTT
size: .
D: .
V: TRBV13
J: TRBJ1-1

CDR3: CASSFSGTGNTIYF
DNA: TGTGCCAGCAGTTTCTCCGGGACTGGAAACACCATATATTTT
size: .
D: .
V: TRBV27
J: TRBJ1-3

CDR3: CASSRRGGGETQYF
DNA: TGTGCCAGCAGCCGGAGGGGTGGAGGAGAGACCCAGTACTTC
size: .
D: .
V: TRBV14
J: TRBJ2-5

CDR3: CSVDIGRNTEAFF
DNA: TGCAGCGTTGATATAGGGAGGAACACTGAAGCTTTCTTT
size: .
D: .
V: TRBV29-1
J: TRBJ1-1

CDR3: CASSSTGVEGYTF
DNA: TGTGCCAGCAGCTCAACAGGGGTCGAGGGCTACACCTTC
size: .
D: TRBD1
V: TRBV7-8
J: TRBJ1-2

CDR3: CASSRRMQGDSSSQPQHF
DNA: TGTGCCAGCAGCCGCAGGATGCAGGGCGATTCAAGCAGTCAGCCCCAGCATTTT
size: few
D: .
V: TRBV5-5
J: TRBJ1-5

CDR3: CASSDRFRAFF
DNA: TGTGCCAGCAGTGACCGCTTTAGAGCTTTCTTT
size: once
D: .
V: TRBV6-4
J: TRBJ1-1

CDR3: CASSEAGSYSPLHF
DNA: TGTGCCAGCAGCGAAGCAGGCTCTTATTCACCCCTCCACTTT
size: .
D: .
V: TRBV3-1/TRBV3-2
J: TRBJ1-6

CDR3: CASSLLDATYEQYF
DNA: TGCGCCAGCAGTCTTCTAGACGCCACCTACGAGCAGTACTTC
size: .
D: .
V: TRBV5-1
J: TRBJ2-7

CDR3: CASSNEGARGYGYTF
DNA: TGTGCCAGCAGTAACGAGGGGGCTCGTGGCTATGGCTACACCTTC
size: .
D: TRBD1
V: TRBV2
J: TRBJ1-2

CDR3: CASSSLTSGGHNEQFF
DNA: TGTGCCAGCAGTTCCCTAACTAGCGGGGGTCACAATGAGCAGTTCTTC
size: .
D: TRBD2
V: TRBV6-5
J: TRBJ2-1

CDR3: CASSSLNSGRETQYF
DNA: TGTGCCAGCAGCTCTCTTAATAGCGGGAGAGAGACCCAGTACTTC
size: once
D: TRBD2
V: TRBV7-3
J: TRBJ2-5

CDR3: CASVGTPSYEQYF
DNA: TGTGCCAGCGTGGGGACACCGTCCTACGAGCAGTACTTC
size: .
D: .
V: TRBV3-1/TRBV3-2
J: TRBJ2-7

CDR3: CAWTPGHTNYGYTF
DNA: TGTGCCTGGACTCCGGGACATACTAACTATGGCTACACCTTC
size: .
D: .
V: TRBV30
J: TRBJ1-2

CDR3: CASSFTSGGARPDTQYF
DNA: TGCGCCAGCAGCTTCACTAGCGGGGGGGCCAGGCCCGATACGCAGTATTTT
size: .
D: TRBD2
V: TRBV5-1
J: TRBJ2-3

CDR3: CASSLAGVAYNSPLHF
DNA: TGCGCCAGCAGCTTGGCCGGAGTTGCATATAATTCACCCCTCCACTTT
size: few
D: .
V: TRBV5-1
J: TRBJ1-6

CDR3: CASSNIDSPYGYTF
DNA: TGTGCCAGCAGTAACATTGACAGTCCCTATGGCTACACCTTC
size: .
D: .
V: TRBV6-5
J: TRBJ1-2

CDR3: CASSAMDTYYGYTF
DNA: TGTGCCAGCAGTGCAATGGACACCTACTATGGCTACACCTTC
size: few
D: .
V: TRBV2
J: TRBJ1-2

CDR3: CASSLGLAGSTDTQYF
DNA: TGTGCCAGCAGCCTCGGACTAGCGGGTAGCACAGATACGCAGTATTTT
size: .
D: TRBD2
V: TRBV7-9
J: TRBJ2-3

CDR3: CASSPGQMNTEAFF
DNA: TGTGCCAGCAGCCCGGGACAGATGAACACTGAAGCTTTCTTT
size: .
D: TRBD1
V: TRBV9
J: TRBJ1-1

CDR3: CASSLITVSGANVLTF
DNA: TGTGCCAGCAGCTTAATAACAGTATCTGGGGCCAACGTCCTGACTTTC
size: few
D: .
V: TRBV7-2
J: TRBJ2-6

CDR3: CASSLVLSSYNSPLHF
DNA: TGTGCCAGCAGCTTAGTTCTCAGCTCCTATAATTCACCCCTCCACTTT
size: .
D: .
V: TRBV7-8
J: TRBJ1-6

CDR3: CASSFAGAVETQYF
DNA: TGCGCCAGCAGCTTCGCAGGGGCGGTGGAGACCCAGTACTTC
size: few
D: .
V: TRBV5-1
J: TRBJ2-5

CDR3: CANNRGDVNTQYF
DNA: TGTGCCAACAACAGGGGGGATGTTAATACGCAGTATTTT
size: once
D: TRBD1
V: TRBV7-9
J: TRBJ2-3

CDR3: CASSVADNSPLHF
DNA: TGTGCCAGCAGCGTGGCAGATAATTCACCCCTCCACTTT
size: .
D: .
V: TRBV9
J: TRBJ1-6

CDR3: CASRSPGAGTHAFF
DNA: TGTGCCAGCAGATCACCCGGGGCGGGGACGCACGCTTTCTTT
size: .
D: .
V: TRBV5-4
J: TRBJ1-1

CDR3: CATSVTGNQPQHF
DNA: TGTGCCACCTCCGTAACGGGGAATCAGCCCCAGCATTTT
size: .
D: .
V: TRBV5-4
J: TRBJ1-5

CDR3: CASSGVNTEAFF
DNA: TGTGCCAGTAGCGGGGTGAACACTGAAGCTTTCTTT
size: .
D: .
V: TRBV19
J: TRBJ1-1

CDR3: CASSNMPGQGIQPQHF
DNA: TGTGCCAGCAGCAATATGCCGGGACAGGGGATTCAGCCCCAGCATTTT
size: once
D: .
V: TRBV21-1
J: TRBJ1-5

CDR3: CASSLEWGGKAFF
DNA: TGTGCCAGCAGCCTGGAATGGGGGGGTAAAGCTTTCTTT
size: once
D: .
V: TRBV5-5
J: TRBJ1-1

CDR3: CASSFLAGGFPDTQYF
DNA: TGTGCCAGCAGCTTCCTAGCGGGAGGGTTCCCAGATACGCAGTATTTT
size: .
D: TRBD2
V: TRBV7-9
J: TRBJ2-3

CDR3: CASSFGQTGELFF
DNA: TGTGCCAGCAGCTTCGGACAGACCGGGGAGCTGTTTTTT
size: .
D: .
V: TRBV5-4
J: TRBJ2-2

CDR3: CASSLEQGSSWGYTF
DNA: TGTGCCAGCAGCTTGGAACAGGGGAGTTCCTGGGGCTACACCTTC
size: few
D: TRBD1
V: TRBV5-6
J: TRBJ1-2

CDR3: CASSPSGSTTDTQYF
DNA: TGTGCCTCCTCCCCCAGCGGGAGCACCACAGATACGCAGTATTTT
size: .
D: TRBD2
V: TRBV7-9
J: TRBJ2-3

CDR3: CASRPSGVNTGELFF
DNA: TGTGCCAGTAGACCCAGCGGGGTGAACACCGGGGAGCTGTTTTTT
size: .
D: TRBD2
V: TRBV19
J: TRBJ2-2